This T cell receptor beta chain derives from a study of T-cell memory formation after mild COVID-19. Germline loops: CDR1 MNHNS, CDR2 SASEGT. V lost 0 bases and J lost 0, with 11 bases in between. There are 16 residues in the CDR3. Study findings and constraints: Clones which contracted sat mainly in CM and EM if CD4+, and in EMRA if CD8+. The study found balanced CD4/CD8 in clones contracting day 15 to 85 and a CD4+ lean in later expanders.

From the 5' RACE reads, TCRdb called clonotypes with MiXCR, one entry per CDR3 protein. The table shows approximately 410,000 distinct CDR3 sequences, with about 22% occurring only once. Note on this clonotype: Its antigen remains unknown.

Input material: PBMCs or a T cell subset sorted from them (not recorded which). V is TRBV6-1 and J is TRBJ1-1; D uncertain. The TCR was taken from an adult woman who had mild COVID-19 (a few samples of this study predate the infection). Cell type and time point are not known. CDR3 protein: CASSEALPQLNTEAFF. The CDR3 DNA reads TGTGCCAGCAGTGAAGCCTTGCCCCAGCTGAACACTGAAGCTTTCTTT.